A single sample gave rise to the 20 T cell receptor beta chains below, sequenced in a study of CD8+CD57+ T cells in acquired aplastic anemia. Genomic DNA served as template for TCR beta VDJ and CDR3 profiling. Via MiXCR, TCRdb re-called the reads, giving one row per CDR3 protein. The sample holds just over 400,000 distinct CDR3 sequences, 65% to 80% seen once. Sequenced input: sorted CD4+, CD8+, or CD8+CD57+ T cells (not recorded which) from PBMCs. The receptor source for this set is a human donor in good health, serving as a control.

This clonotype has at least ten counts. The gene calls are TRBV12-3 or TRBV12-4 and TRBJ1-5; D might be TRBD1 (5 bases). The CDR3 is made up of 13 amino acids. V shed 7 bases and J shed 5 bases, with 12 bases lying between them. CDR3 region: CASTGQLDQPQHF. CDR3 bases: TGTGCCAGCACAGGGCAACTCGATCAGCCCCAGCATTTT.

This clonotype has a count of ten or more. This chain uses TRBV20-1 with TRBJ2-5; the match to TRBD2 covers 8 bases. There are 14 residues in the CDR3. V shed 5 bases, J shed 3 bases, and the junction held 8 bases outside the gene matches. The germline V gene encodes CDR1 DFQATT and CDR2 SNEGSKA (reference sequence). The CDR3 DNA follows: TGCAGTGCTCTCAGGACTAGCATGAAAGAGACCCAGTACTTC. Translated: CSALRTSMKETQYF.

Details on this clonotype: Compared with germline, one end of the junction differs, possibly owing to a read error. CDR3 region: CASTIRGGVYGNEF. In nucleotides, the CDR3 is TGTGCCAGCACCATTCGCGGGGGGGTCTATGGCAATGAGTTC. The chain employs TRBV7-2 and TRBJ1-2, with D perhaps TRBD1 (5 bases). Germline V lookup: CDR1 SGHTA, CDR2 FQGNSA. The CDR3 length is 14 residues. Drawing the rest from reference TRBV7-2 and TRBJ1-2, the complete variable domain is GAGVSQSPSNKVTEKGKDVELRCDPISGHTALYWYRQSLGQGLEFLIYFQGNSAPDKSGLPSDRFSAERTGGSVSTLTIQRTQQEDSAVYLCASTIRGGVYGNEFGSGTRLTVV.

As concerns this clonotype: A much larger clone sits a single nucleotide away, making a read error possible. The chain links TRBV4-1 to TRBJ2-5; D possibly corresponds to TRBD2 (6 bases). The germline gives CDR1 MGHRA, CDR2 YSYEKL. Trimming removed 1 base from V and 9 bases from J, with 15 bases in between. This CDR3 is 14 amino acids long. The CDR3 here is CASSQGAVREAQYF. The CDR3, as DNA: TGCGCCAGCAGCCAAGGGGCAGTTAGGGAGGCCCAGTACTTC.

This clonotype appeared once. This chain uses TRBV20-1 with TRBJ1-6; D remains ambiguous. Germline-derived CDR1 and CDR2 are DFQATT and SNEGSKA (reference sequence). The V end was cut by 5 bases, the J end by 8 bases, with 10 bases between. The CDR3 totals 12 residues. CDR3 sequence reads: CSASPIDSPLHF. CDR3 nucleotide sequence: TGCAGTGCTTCGCCGATAGATTCACCCCTCCACTTT.

This clonotype was observed once. The rearrangement uses TRBV20-1 and TRBJ2-5; 9 nucleotides line up with TRBD2. From germline, CDR1 is DFQATT and CDR2 SNEGSKA (reference sequence). This CDR3 region has 13 residues. J gave up 5 bases and V 3 bases, and 4 bases lay outside the gene matches. The CDR3 region is CSARAGGLETQYF. The CDR3, as DNA: TGCAGTGCTAGGGCGGGGGGGCTGGAGACCCAGTACTTC.

This clonotype was seen ten or more times. The chain employs TRBV12-3 or TRBV12-4 and TRBJ1-3; D is unresolved. V was pared by 1 base and J by 3 bases, with 1 base between. CDR3 size: 12 residues. The CDR3 nucleotides read TGTGCCAGCAGTTTAGGTGGAAACACCATATATTTT. Translated: CASSLGGNTIYF.

This clonotype was seen many times. The chain couples TRBV19 to TRBJ2-2; TRBD2 might be the D (6 bases). Germline V gene data show CDR1 as LNHDA and CDR2 as SQIVND (reference sequence). With 2 bases removed from V and 4 bases from J, the gap between germline ends came to 11 bases. This CDR3 has 15 amino acids. The CDR3 coding sequence is TGTGCCAGTAGTATAAATCGGGAGCTCACCGGGGAGCTGTTTTTT. Protein sequence: CASSINRELTGELFF.

V usage is TRBV4-3 and J usage is TRBJ1-3; D perhaps matches TRBD1 (5 bases). The CDR3 extends over 14 amino acids. Trimming took 11 bases from V and 4 from J, leaving 18 bases between them. The germline gives CDR1 LGHNA, CDR2 YSLEER. The CDR3 sequence: CAVSPRGSGNTIYF. DNA of the CDR3: TGCGCCGTCAGTCCGAGGGGATCGGGAAACACCATATATTTT.

For this clonotype: Possible read error: a much larger clone is one base away. The chain is built from TRBV29-1 and TRBJ1-1; possibly TRBD1 for D (6 bases). The length of the CDR3 is 14 residues. In germline, CDR1 is SQVTM, CDR2 ANQGSEA. The CDR3 coding sequence is TGTGCCTGGAGATCACAGGGTGGACACACTGAAGCTTTCTTT. This encodes CAWRSQGGHTEAFF. The full variable domain, its missing parts supplied by reference TRBV29-1 and TRBJ1-1, is SAVISQKPSRDICQRGTSLTIQCQVDSQVTMMFWYRQQPGQSLTLIATANQGSEATYESGFVIDKFPISRPNLTFSTLTVSNMSPEDSSIYLCAWRSQGGHTEAFFGQGTRLTVV.

The table lists this clonotype with many counts. The chain has TRBV4-2 and TRBJ2-1; TRBD1 matches 11 bases. The V gene end was trimmed by 0 bases and the J gene end by 9 bases; junction bases not matched to a gene: 13. The germline CDR1 and CDR2 sequences are LGHNA and YNFKEQ. This CDR3 has 18 amino acids. DNA for the CDR3: TGTGCCAGCAGCCAAGATTCGTCCCAGGACAGGGGGCTTGGTGAGCAGTTCTTC. Translation gives CASSQDSSQDRGLGEQFF.

This sequence joins TRBV6-6 and TRBJ2-3; tentative D call: TRBD2 (5 bases). The length of the CDR3 is 13 residues. Deletions cut 8 bases from V and 1 base from J, with 10 bases between. The V gene's germline CDR1 is MNHNY and CDR2 SVGAGI (reference sequence). Here the CDR3 reads CASQPGGTDTQYF. The CDR3 bases are TGTGCCAGCCAACCCGGGGGCACAGATACGCAGTATTTT.

This clonotype has ten or more counts. The V gene is TRBV30, the J gene TRBJ1-2, with 9 bases identical to TRBD1. The length of the CDR3 is 14 residues. The V segment lost 3 bases and the J segment 2 bases; nucleotides outside the gene matches: 4. The germline V gene has CDR1 GTSNPN and CDR2 SVGIG (reference sequence). The CDR3 DNA is TGTGCCTGGAGCGGGACAGGGATAAACTATGGCTACACCTTC. Translation gives CAWSGTGINYGYTF.

A remark on this clonotype: The junction and the germline gene differ at one end; a read error may be behind it. The gene calls are TRBV12-3 or TRBV12-4 and TRBJ2-3, with D uncertain. This CDR3 comprises 13 residues. The CDR3 sequence: CAISLEQPLTQYF. Written as DNA, the CDR3 is TGTGCCATCAGTTTAGAACAGCCTCTAACGCAGTATTTT.

The rearrangement links TRBV20-1 to TRBJ2-3; TRBD2 matches 10 bases. Germline lookup yields CDR1 DFQATT and CDR2 SNEGSKA (reference sequence). Germline trimming cut 2 bases from V and 6 bases from J; bases unmatched to any gene: 5. This CDR3 has 14 residues. The CDR3 DNA sequence: TGCAGTGCTAGATTAGCGGGGGGTCTCGATACGCAGTATTTT. Its protein is CSARLAGGLDTQYF.

The gene calls are TRBV15 and TRBJ1-1; D unresolved. Between the trimmed V and J ends, which lost 2 bases and 4 bases, there was a span of 8 bases. This CDR3 is 13 amino acids long. Per germline, CDR1 LNHNV and CDR2 YYDKDF (reference sequence). The CDR3 reads CATSRSGITEAFF. CDR3 nucleotide sequence: TGTGCCACCAGCAGATCCGGGATCACTGAAGCTTTCTTT.

V is TRBV7-2 and J is TRBJ2-5; no firm D call. V dropped 5 bases and J dropped 3 bases, with 10 bases sitting between them. Germline CDR1 is SGHTA and CDR2 is FQGNSA. The CDR3 covers 13 residues. Written as DNA, the CDR3 is TGTGCCAGCAGCCCCCGTAGTGAAGAGACCCAGTACTTC. The encoded protein is CASSPRSEETQYF. The complete variable domain, with remaining parts taken from reference TRBV7-2 and TRBJ2-5, reads GAGVSQSPSNKVTEKGKDVELRCDPISGHTALYWYRQSLGQGLEFLIYFQGNSAPDKSGLPSDRFSAERTGGSVSTLTIQRTQQEDSAVYLCASSPRSEETQYFGPGTRLLVL.

The gene calls are TRBV5-5 and TRBJ2-3, with 10 bases fitting TRBD2. The CDR3 length is 16 residues. The germline CDR1 and CDR2 sequences are SGHKS and YYEKEE (reference sequence). The junction had 12 bases not matched to a gene; V was cut back by 8 bases and J by 3 bases. CDR3 region: CARRRFLAGVTDTQYF. The CDR3 nucleotides read TGTGCCAGACGGCGATTCCTAGCGGGGGTAACAGATACGCAGTATTTT.

Turning to this clonotype: Here the CDR3 omits its conserved ending phenylalanine or tryptophan, so a read error is the likely source. It is unclear where the CDR3 begins or ends on the DNA, so no DNA is shown, and the CDR3 is as TCRdb lists it. The chain joins TRBV29-1 to TRBJ2-5; the tabulated D call, TRBD1, remains unverified against the DNA. The germline CDR1 and CDR2 sequences are SQVTM and ANQGSEA. The CDR3 is 14 residues long, ends included. This chain's CDR3 is CSVEAETGNVIFGP.

This clonotype was observed many times. The chain carries TRBV15 and TRBJ1-2; 7 bases match TRBD1. Looked up from germline, CDR1 is LNHNV and CDR2 is YYDKDF (reference sequence). The CDR3 sequence is 16 residues long. V lost 0 bases to trimming and J lost 4 bases; unmatched junction nucleotides: 8. CDR3 sequence reads: CATSREVGQQTYGYTF. The CDR3 DNA reads as TGTGCCACCAGCAGAGAGGTGGGACAGCAAACCTATGGCTACACCTTC.